A selection of T cell receptor beta chains follows, all from one sample in a study of T-cell reconstitution after alpha-beta-depleted transplantation in children. TCRdb reprocessed the PCR reads with MiXCR, giving one entry per CDR3 protein. The profile shows approximately 640,000 distinct CDR3 sequences, approximately 15% of them singletons. The sample was PBMCs from the stem cell graft donor, taken from the stem cell graft. These receptors were taken from a human donor who donated a stem cell graft to a child with acute myeloid leukemia. Both conserved end residues are part of each CDR3. D genes are given only for firm matches. Where a row states a size, it is once, few, many or the class of an expanded clone; other rows omit it.

J: TRBJ2-1; V: TRBV7-9; size: few; D: .; CDR3: CASSLELGSSYNEQFF; DNA: TGTGCCAGCAGCTTAGAGCTGGGAAGCTCCTACAATGAGCAGTTCTTC
J: TRBJ1-1; V: TRBV12-3/TRBV12-4; size: few; D: .; CDR3: CASIFGQTGDTEAFF; DNA: TGTGCCAGCATCTTTGGGCAGACCGGGGACACTGAAGCTTTCTTT
J: TRBJ1-2; V: TRBV5-6; size: few; D: .; CDR3: CASSLSGIRGYTF; DNA: TGTGCCAGCAGCTTGTCCGGGATTCGGGGCTACACCTTC
J: TRBJ1-5; V: TRBV5-1; size: .; D: .; CDR3: CASSLGSGTTGNQPQHF; DNA: TGCGCCAGCAGCTTAGGTTCGGGGACGACTGGCAATCAGCCCCAGCATTTT
J: TRBJ2-2; V: TRBV5-1; size: few; D: .; CDR3: CASSLDMNTGELFF; DNA: TGCGCCAGCAGCTTGGACATGAACACCGGGGAGCTGTTTTTT
J: TRBJ1-2; V: TRBV7-2; size: few; D: .; CDR3: CASSPTGGLNYGYTF; DNA: TGTGCCAGCAGCCCCACGGGGGGGCTTAACTATGGCTACACCTTC
J: TRBJ2-2; V: TRBV7-3; size: .; D: .; CDR3: CASSLTRRSVGELFF; DNA: TGTGCCAGCAGCTTAACTCGGCGTTCCGTCGGGGAGCTGTTTTTT
J: TRBJ2-5; V: TRBV6-2/TRBV6-3; size: .; D: TRBD2; CDR3: CASSYTTSGPYQETQYF; DNA: TGTGCCAGCAGTTACACCACTAGCGGGCCGTACCAAGAGACCCAGTACTTC
J: TRBJ2-1; V: TRBV5-1; size: .; D: .; CDR3: CASSLVLREQFF; DNA: TGCGCCAGCAGCTTGGTTTTGAGGGAGCAGTTCTTC
J: TRBJ1-2; V: TRBV6-6; size: .; D: .; CDR3: CASSYGNGGYTF; DNA: TGTGCCAGCAGTTACGGGAATGGGGGCTACACCTTC
J: TRBJ1-1; V: TRBV7-8; size: .; D: .; CDR3: CASSSRWGTEAFF; DNA: TGTGCCAGCAGCTCCAGATGGGGCACTGAAGCTTTCTTT
J: TRBJ2-1; V: TRBV12-3/TRBV12-4; size: many; D: .; CDR3: CASSLQGDNEQFF; DNA: TGTGCCAGCAGTTTGCAGGGCGACAATGAGCAGTTCTTC
J: TRBJ2-1; V: TRBV7-6; size: many; D: TRBD2; CDR3: CASSLGGGGNEQFF; DNA: TGTGCCAGCAGCTTAGGCGGGGGGGGAAATGAGCAGTTCTTC
J: TRBJ1-1; V: TRBV28; size: .; D: .; CDR3: CASSPPGQKNEAFF; DNA: TGTGCCAGCAGTCCGCCGGGTCAGAAGAATGAAGCTTTCTTT
J: TRBJ2-1; V: TRBV7-2; size: .; D: TRBD2; CDR3: CASSLVRVAGREQFF; DNA: TGTGCCAGCAGCTTAGTACGAGTAGCGGGCCGGGAGCAGTTCTTC
J: TRBJ2-3; V: TRBV12-2; size: few; D: .; CDR3: CASRSSGGMLDTQYF; DNA: TGTGCAAGTCGCTCTAGCGGGGGTATGTTGGATACGCAGTATTTT
J: TRBJ2-7; V: TRBV6-2/TRBV6-3; size: .; D: .; CDR3: CASRPGLPYEQYF; DNA: TGTGCCAGCAGACCAGGACTGCCCTACGAGCAGTACTTC
J: TRBJ1-4; V: TRBV20-1; size: many; D: .; CDR3: CSARGRVDPTNEKLFF; DNA: TGCAGTGCTAGAGGTCGGGTGGACCCAACTAATGAAAAACTGTTTTTT
J: TRBJ2-1; V: TRBV12-3/TRBV12-4; size: .; D: TRBD2; CDR3: CASRWGASGENEQFF; DNA: TGTGCCAGCCGCTGGGGGGCTAGCGGGGAGAATGAGCAGTTCTTC
J: TRBJ1-1; V: TRBV29-1; size: many; D: .; CDR3: CSVGWGDTEAFF; DNA: TGCAGCGTTGGGTGGGGGGACACTGAAGCTTTCTTT
J: TRBJ2-2; V: TRBV9; size: .; D: TRBD2; CDR3: CASSPGLAGLTGELFF; DNA: TGTGCCAGCAGCCCTGGACTAGCGGGACTGACCGGGGAGCTGTTTTTT
J: TRBJ2-2; V: TRBV15; size: few; D: .; CDR3: CATSRTALGTGELFF; DNA: TGTGCCACCAGTCGAACAGCTCTAGGTACCGGGGAGCTGTTTTTT
J: TRBJ2-7; V: TRBV15; size: many; D: .; CDR3: CATSRDRNSYEQYF; DNA: TGTGCCACCAGCAGAGATAGGAACAGCTACGAGCAGTACTTC
J: TRBJ1-2; V: TRBV20-1; size: many; D: TRBD1; CDR3: CSARDLPGQGGGYTF; DNA: TGCAGTGCTAGAGATCTTCCGGGACAGGGAGGCGGCTACACCTTC
J: TRBJ1-3; V: TRBV12-3/TRBV12-4; size: .; D: .; CDR3: CASSPQRFSGNTIYF; DNA: TGTGCCAGCAGTCCCCAGCGCTTCTCTGGAAACACCATATATTTT
J: TRBJ2-3; V: TRBV28; size: .; D: .; CDR3: CASSLFLPTGTDTQYF; DNA: TGTGCCAGCAGTTTATTCCTACCCACGGGCACAGATACGCAGTATTTT
J: TRBJ1-1; V: TRBV4-3; size: .; D: .; CDR3: CASSQVGGAKAFF; DNA: TGCGCCAGCAGCCAAGTCGGGGGGGCCAAAGCTTTCTTT
J: TRBJ1-3; V: TRBV7-8; size: .; D: .; CDR3: CASSLGTTGNTIYF; DNA: TGTGCCAGCAGCTTGGGGACAACTGGAAACACCATATATTTT
J: TRBJ2-1; V: TRBV10-3; size: few; D: .; CDR3: CAISNIAASYNEQFF; DNA: TGTGCCATCAGTAATATAGCGGCTTCCTACAATGAGCAGTTCTTC
J: TRBJ1-1; V: TRBV3-1; size: .; D: TRBD1; CDR3: CASSRRGQGAFEAFF; DNA: TGTGCCAGCAGTCGCCGGGGACAGGGGGCGTTCGAAGCTTTCTTT
J: TRBJ2-3; V: TRBV20-1; size: .; D: .; CDR3: CSAKDVVGGLTDTQYF; DNA: TGCAGTGCCAAAGATGTGGTCGGGGGACTCACAGATACGCAGTATTTT
J: TRBJ2-2; V: TRBV19; size: .; D: TRBD2; CDR3: CASSNGLAGGNTGELFF; DNA: TGTGCCAGTAGTAATGGACTAGCGGGGGGCAACACCGGGGAGCTGTTTTTT
J: TRBJ2-2; V: TRBV24-1; size: .; D: .; CDR3: CATEDELNGELFF; DNA: TGTGCCACCGAGGACGAGCTTAACGGGGAGCTGTTTTTT
J: TRBJ2-7; V: TRBV7-9; size: .; D: TRBD1; CDR3: CASSPRDRGRNNEQYF; DNA: TGTGCCAGCAGCCCTCGTGACAGGGGGCGCAACAACGAGCAGTACTTC
J: TRBJ2-3; V: TRBV7-9; size: few; D: .; CDR3: CASSNRDRSDTQYF; DNA: TGTGCCAGCAGCAACAGGGACCGTTCAGATACGCAGTATTTT
J: TRBJ1-1; V: TRBV5-1; size: .; D: .; CDR3: CASSLETAHTEAFF; DNA: TGCGCCAGCAGCTTGGAGACAGCCCACACTGAAGCTTTCTTT
J: TRBJ1-2; V: TRBV20-1; size: many; D: TRBD1; CDR3: CSAKTGQGFYGYTF; DNA: TGCAGTGCTAAGACGGGACAGGGCTTTTATGGCTACACCTTC
J: TRBJ2-3; V: TRBV21-1; size: .; D: .; CDR3: CASSKEGQGPTDTQYF; DNA: TGTGCCAGCAGCAAAGAGGGGCAGGGCCCCACAGATACGCAGTATTTT
J: TRBJ2-5; V: TRBV7-9; size: .; D: .; CDR3: CASSSSPSPMETQYF; DNA: TGTGCCAGCAGCTCGTCTCCCAGTCCTATGGAGACCCAGTACTTC
J: TRBJ1-1; V: TRBV7-6; size: many; D: .; CDR3: CASSLGAQAFF; DNA: TGTGCCAGCAGCTTAGGGGCTCAAGCTTTCTTT
J: TRBJ1-1; V: TRBV18; size: .; D: TRBD1; CDR3: CASSPRNTGDGSTEAFF; DNA: TGTGCCAGCTCACCACGGAACACAGGGGATGGGAGCACTGAAGCTTTCTTT
J: TRBJ2-1; V: TRBV20-1; size: many; D: .; CDR3: CSARDRARPRRNEQFF; DNA: TGCAGTGCTAGAGATCGGGCGCGGCCCCGGCGCAATGAGCAGTTCTTC
J: TRBJ1-5; V: TRBV6-2/TRBV6-3; size: few; D: .; CDR3: CASSSAISNQPQHF; DNA: TGTGCCAGCAGTTCTGCGATCAGCAATCAGCCCCAGCATTTT
J: TRBJ1-5; V: TRBV6-1; size: .; D: .; CDR3: CASSRGVVIGNQPQHF; DNA: TGTGCCAGCAGTCGGGGGGTTGTTATTGGCAATCAGCCCCAGCATTTT
J: TRBJ2-1; V: TRBV4-3; size: .; D: .; CDR3: CASSQDRGGTSIEQFF; DNA: TGCGCCAGCAGCCAAGATCGGGGCGGAACCTCGATTGAGCAGTTCTTC
J: TRBJ1-3; V: TRBV6-1; size: .; D: .; CDR3: CASRPPRTSSGNTIYF; DNA: TGTGCCAGCAGACCTCCTCGGACGAGCTCTGGAAACACCATATATTTT
J: TRBJ1-4; V: TRBV28; size: .; D: .; CDR3: CATPSRGATNEKLFF; DNA: TGTGCCACACCGAGCCGGGGGGCCACTAATGAAAAACTGTTTTTT
J: TRBJ2-2; V: TRBV20-1; size: few; D: TRBD1; CDR3: CSARDNRGNTGELFF; DNA: TGCAGTGCTAGAGATAACAGGGGGAACACCGGGGAGCTGTTTTTT
J: TRBJ2-1; V: TRBV5-6; size: many; D: .; CDR3: CASSLASSYNEQFF; DNA: TGTGCCAGCAGCTTGGCTAGCTCCTACAATGAGCAGTTCTTC
J: TRBJ1-5; V: TRBV15; size: .; D: .; CDR3: CATSPRGVNQPQHF; DNA: TGTGCCACCAGCCCCCGGGGGGTGAATCAGCCCCAGCATTTT
J: TRBJ2-1; V: TRBV7-8; size: .; D: TRBD1; CDR3: CASSREPQGNEQFF; DNA: TGTGCCAGCAGCAGGGAACCACAGGGGAATGAGCAGTTCTTC